This TCR beta chain was documented in a study of T-cell reconstitution after alpha-beta-depleted transplantation in children. Study-wide results and limits: Once a year had passed after transplant, T-cell counts and diversity came mostly from newly produced T cells. As was reported, about two months after transplant, alpha-beta T cells came from several hundred expanded graft clones. Surviving recipient cells, namely T cells and thymic progenitors, were the source of high day-60 TCRbeta diversity in some patients.

Trimming cost V 1 base and J 3 bases, with 15 bases left between them. The CDR3 runs 16 residues. Germline values: CDR1 MNHEY, CDR2 SVGEGT. Library preparation (for TCRbeta) was performed with unique molecular identifiers. Each CDR3 protein is one row after TCRdb ran MiXCR on the PCR reads. The sample records tens of thousands of distinct CDR3 sequences, about 6.7% being singletons. The table lists this clonotype with many counts. Its antigen is not known. The chain carries TRBV6-2 or TRBV6-3 and TRBJ1-1; D gene uncertain. The receptor was isolated from a child under two years old who had a stem cell transplant for acute myeloid leukemia, so the T cells may come from the graft donor. Sequencing used peripheral blood, obtained 60 days after TCRalphabeta/CD19-depleted stem cell transplant. CDR3 sequence (DNA): TGTGCCAGCAGTTACTTGGGGTTTCGGGCGGACACTGAAGCTTTCTTT. As protein: CASSYLGFRADTEAFF.